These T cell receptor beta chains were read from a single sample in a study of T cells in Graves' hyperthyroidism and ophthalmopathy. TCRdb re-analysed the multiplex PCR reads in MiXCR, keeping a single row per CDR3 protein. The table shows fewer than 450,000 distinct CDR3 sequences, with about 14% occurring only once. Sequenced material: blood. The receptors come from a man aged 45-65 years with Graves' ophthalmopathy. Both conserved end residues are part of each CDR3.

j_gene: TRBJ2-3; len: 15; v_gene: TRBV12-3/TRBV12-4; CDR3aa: CASSLGTGKADTQYF
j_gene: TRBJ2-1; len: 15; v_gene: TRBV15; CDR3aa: CATSGPSRSGETQFF
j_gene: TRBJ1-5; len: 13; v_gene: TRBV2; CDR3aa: CASSDAGDQPQHF
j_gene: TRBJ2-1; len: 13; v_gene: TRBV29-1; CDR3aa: CSVWGGGGNEQFF
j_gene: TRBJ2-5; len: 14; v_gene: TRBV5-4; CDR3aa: CASTPGGGFETQYF
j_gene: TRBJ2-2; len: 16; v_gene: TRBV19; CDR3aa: CASSIWLAGGVGELFF
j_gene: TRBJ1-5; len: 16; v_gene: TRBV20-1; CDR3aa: CSASVLGPGTNQPQHF
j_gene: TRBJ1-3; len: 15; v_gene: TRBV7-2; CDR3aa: CASSLLGVGGNAIYF
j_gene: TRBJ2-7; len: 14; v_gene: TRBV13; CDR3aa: CASSLAGGDGEQYF
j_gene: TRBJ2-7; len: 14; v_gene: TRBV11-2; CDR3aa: CASSLAQTGREQYF
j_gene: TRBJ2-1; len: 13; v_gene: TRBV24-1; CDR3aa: CATVGQGNNEQFF
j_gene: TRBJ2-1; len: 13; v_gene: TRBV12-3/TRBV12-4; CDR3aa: CASSWTGNNEQFF